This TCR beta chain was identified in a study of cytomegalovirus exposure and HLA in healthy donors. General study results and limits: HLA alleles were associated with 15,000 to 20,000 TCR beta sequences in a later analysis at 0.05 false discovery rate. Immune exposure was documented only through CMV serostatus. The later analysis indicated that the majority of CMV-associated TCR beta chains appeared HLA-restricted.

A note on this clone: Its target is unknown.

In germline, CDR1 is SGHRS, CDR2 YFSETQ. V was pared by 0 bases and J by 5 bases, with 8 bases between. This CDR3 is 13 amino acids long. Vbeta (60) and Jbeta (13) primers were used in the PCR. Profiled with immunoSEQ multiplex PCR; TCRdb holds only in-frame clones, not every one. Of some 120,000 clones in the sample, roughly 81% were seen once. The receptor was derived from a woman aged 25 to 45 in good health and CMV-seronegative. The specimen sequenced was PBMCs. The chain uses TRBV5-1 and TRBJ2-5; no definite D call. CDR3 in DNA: TGCGCCAGCAGCTTGGGTTCTGAGGAGACCCAGTACTTC. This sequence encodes CASSLGSEETQYF.